The 23 T cell receptor beta chains below were found in one sample sequenced in a study of blood T cell repertoires in COVID-19. The data were produced by immunoSEQ multiplex PCR, yet TCRdb's version contains in-frame clones alone and is incomplete. Among 150,000 to 200,000 clones listed, 80% to 90% were seen once. The sequencing sample was made of peripheral blood. These receptors originate from a man younger than 35 who had recovered from COVID-19.

The chain has TRBV29-1 and TRBJ2-7; possible D gene TRBD1, 5 bases. The ends were cut back, 2 bases at V and 6 bases at J, with 8 bases in the middle. Germline V gene sequence: CDR1 SQVTM, CDR2 ANQGSEA. The CDR3 has 11 residues. The CDR3 nucleotides are TGCAGCGTTGAACAGGGTTGCGAGCAGTACTTC. Amino acid sequence: CSVEQGCEQYF.

The chain links TRBV18 to TRBJ1-3, with D perhaps matching TRBD1 (6 bases). Per the germline V gene, CDR1 is KGHSH and CDR2 is LQKENI. The CDR3 covers 17 residues. Trimming stripped 3 bases from V and 1 base from J, with 16 bases between. The CDR3 is CASSPQKGGASGNTIYF. In DNA, the CDR3 is TGTGCCAGCTCACCTCAAAAAGGGGGGGCATCTGGAAACACCATATATTTT.

This clone was detected only a few times. The gene calls are TRBV7-8 and TRBJ2-7; 7 nucleotides match TRBD1. The CDR3 is 13 residues long. Germline V lookup: CDR1 SGHVS, CDR2 FQNEAQ. The V and J ends lost 6 bases and 0 bases, in that order; junction bases with no gene match: 2. The CDR3, as DNA: TGTGCCAGCAGGCGACAGGGCTCCTACGAGCAGTACTTC. Translating it yields CASRRQGSYEQYF.

The chain uses TRBV5-6 and TRBJ2-1; 10 positions match TRBD2. The trim removed 0 bases at V and 9 bases at J, leaving 9 bases unmatched. The germline V gene encodes CDR1 SGHDT and CDR2 YYEEEE. This CDR3 has 16 residues. The CDR3 coding sequence is TGTGCCAGCAGCTTGGGGGCTAGCGGGAGTGCGGTTGAGCAGTTCTTC. This sequence encodes CASSLGASGSAVEQFF.

J is TRBJ2-5 and V is TRBV6-6; TRBD2 matches 11 bases. Losses at the gene ends were 5 bases for V and 1 base for J; bases not matched to a gene: 12. The CDR3 covers 18 residues. Germline CDR1 reads MNHNY; CDR2 reads SVGAGI (reference sequence). CDR3 region: CASSPRATSGGVQETQYF. CDR3 sequence (DNA): TGTGCCAGCAGTCCCAGAGCTACTAGCGGGGGAGTCCAAGAGACCCAGTACTTC.

This clone was detected only once. The genes are TRBV7-2 and TRBJ2-1; 7 bases match TRBD2. CDR3 length equals 16 residues. V lost 0 bases to trimming and J lost 3 bases; unmatched junction nucleotides: 5. Germline CDR1 and CDR2: SGHTA and FQGNSA. CDR3 sequence (DNA): TGTGCCAGCAGCTTAGCGGGCGGGAGTGGCTACAATGAGCAGTTCTTC. Translating gives CASSLAGGSGYNEQFF. Full variable domain (outside the CDR3, taken from reference TRBV7-2 and TRBJ2-1): GAGVSQSPSNKVTEKGKDVELRCDPISGHTALYWYRQSLGQGLEFLIYFQGNSAPDKSGLPSDRFSAERTGGSVSTLTIQRTQQEDSAVYLCASSLAGGSGYNEQFFGPGTRLTVL.

The rearrangement uses TRBV3-1 (or the pseudogene TRBV3-2) and TRBJ2-3; maybe TRBD1 (6 bases). This CDR3 region has 13 residues. Per the germline V gene, CDR1 is LGHDT and CDR2 is YNNKEL (reference sequence). V was clipped by 8 bases and J by 2 bases, with 11 bases between them. The CDR3 reads CASAGTFTDTQYF. The CDR3 DNA sequence: TGTGCCAGCGCCGGGACATTCACAGATACGCAGTATTTT.

This clone was observed once. V usage is TRBV5-6 and J usage is TRBJ1-1; no reliable D call. This CDR3 spans 15 amino acids. Germline CDR1 reads SGHDT; CDR2 reads YYEEEE. V dropped 2 bases and J dropped 5 bases, with 16 bases sitting between them. Here the CDR3 DNA reads TGTGCCAGCAGCTTCCCGACAACGAGGGCAACTGAAGCTTTCTTT. Amino acids: CASSFPTTRATEAFF.

The CDR3 protein is CASSLAGQRGDTQYF. The CDR3 DNA reads as TGCGCCAGCAGCTTGGCGGGACAGCGCGGGGATACGCAGTATTTT. The chain is built from TRBV5-1 and TRBJ2-3, with 7 bases that match TRBD1. Germline trimming cut 0 bases from V and 6 bases from J; bases unmatched to any gene: 7. Per the germline V gene, CDR1 is SGHRS and CDR2 is YFSETQ. CDR3 length: 15 residues.

The V gene is TRBV13, the J gene TRBJ2-3, with TRBD2 matching 7 bases. This CDR3 comprises 19 residues. V shed 2 bases and J 3 bases; nucleotides not matched to a gene: 17. CDR1 and CDR2 (germline): PRHDT, FYEKMQ (reference sequence). CDR3 in amino acids: CASSLFALADTLGTDTQYF. The CDR3 nucleotides are TGTGCCAGCAGCTTATTTGCTCTAGCGGATACCCTGGGGACAGATACGCAGTATTTT.

The chain recombines TRBV7-6 with TRBJ1-2, with 8 bases fitting TRBD1. From germline, CDR1 is SGHVS and CDR2 FNYEAQ. The CDR3 covers 19 residues. V shed 1 base, J shed 2 bases, and the junction held 15 bases outside the gene matches. Written as DNA, the CDR3 is TGTGCCAGCAGCTTAGAGGGCCCCGGCGGCAGGGGGCGAAACTATGGCTACACCTTC. Residues: CASSLEGPGGRGRNYGYTF.

The genes are TRBV7-2 and TRBJ2-1; 9 positions agree with TRBD1. Germline V gives CDR1 SGHTA, CDR2 FQGNSA. CDR3 length equals 14 residues. With 1 base clipped from V and 5 bases from J, the junction kept 0 bases outside the gene matches. The CDR3 region is CASSLGTGDNEQFF. The CDR3 DNA reads TGTGCCAGCAGCTTAGGGACAGGGGACAATGAGCAGTTCTTC.

The chain is built from TRBV7-2 and TRBJ2-3; tentative D call: TRBD2 (5 bases). Trimming took off 4 bases at V and 6 bases at J, with 20 bases between the two ends. CDR1 is SGHTA, CDR2 FQGNSA, per germline. This CDR3 region has 16 residues. CDR3 sequence (DNA): TGTGCCAGCAGCTCTAGGGAAGGCGGGCTGGGGGATACGCAGTATTTT. This gives the protein CASSSREGGLGDTQYF.

The chain employs TRBV5-1 and TRBJ2-3; 16 bases fit TRBD2. Germline V gives CDR1 SGHRS, CDR2 YFSETQ. The J segment lost 4 bases and the V segment lost 4 bases, leaving 3 bases of the junction unmatched. This CDR3 contains 16 residues. DNA for the CDR3: TGCGCCAGCAGCGGGGGGACTAGCGGGAGGGCAGATACGCAGTATTTT. It codes for CASSGGTSGRADTQYF.

This chain links TRBV6-5 with TRBJ1-5, with a tentative D call TRBD1 (5 bases). V dropped 9 bases and J dropped 0 bases, with 12 bases sitting between them. The germline V gene encodes CDR1 MNHEY and CDR2 SVGAGI. This CDR3 has 14 amino acids. The CDR3 region has the DNA TGTGCCAGTACGTCTCAGGGTAGCAATCAGCCCCAGCATTTT. Encoded protein: CASTSQGSNQPQHF.

The gene calls are TRBV9 and TRBJ2-1; D gene uncertain. V was shortened by 0 bases and J by 2 bases, with 9 bases between the two germline ends. Germline V gene sequence: CDR1 SGDLS, CDR2 YYNGEE. The CDR3 length is 15 residues. CDR3: CASSVAEYTYNEQFF. CDR3 sequence (DNA): TGTGCCAGCAGCGTAGCGGAGTATACCTACAATGAGCAGTTCTTC.

This chain joins TRBV3-1 (or the pseudogene TRBV3-2) and TRBJ2-2; the D gene is possibly TRBD2 (6 bases). Trimming shortened V by 1 base and J by 0 bases, and 9 bases separated the two germline ends. Germline assignment: CDR1 LGHDT and CDR2 YNNKEL (reference sequence). The CDR3 has 16 amino acids. The CDR3 DNA is TGTGCCAGCAGCCAAGGCCCTAGCGCGAACACCGGGGAGCTGTTTTTT. It yields the protein CASSQGPSANTGELFF.

The rearrangement uses TRBV28 and TRBJ1-2, with D possibly being TRBD1 (6 bases). The V gene lost 3 bases and the J gene lost 12 bases, with 14 bases spanning the gap. The CDR3 is 12 residues long. Germline V gene data show CDR1 as MDHEN and CDR2 as SYDVKM. This CDR3 reads CASSFVGGLDTF. The CDR3 DNA follows: TGTGCCAGCAGTTTCGTCGGGGGGCTCGACACCTTC.

The V gene is TRBV4-3, the J gene TRBJ1-2, with 9 positions matching TRBD1. After removal of 1 base from V and 10 bases from J, the junction contained 7 bases not matched to a gene. This CDR3 comprises 14 residues. Looked up from germline, CDR1 is LGHNA and CDR2 is YSLEER. The CDR3 region is CASSQVKGQGAYTF. The CDR3 region has the DNA TGCGCCAGCAGCCAAGTAAAGGGACAGGGCGCCTACACCTTC.

This clone was counted a few times. V gene TRBV5-1 combines with J gene TRBJ2-2; a possible D gene is TRBD2 (6 bases). The CDR3 spans 16 residues. Germline V gives CDR1 SGHRS, CDR2 YFSETQ. The V end was cut by 5 bases, the J end by 3 bases, with 17 bases between. The CDR3, as DNA: TGCGCCAGCAGTATTGGCGGGACGGAGGACACCGGGGAGCTGTTTTTT. Amino acid sequence: CASSIGGTEDTGELFF.

This clone was seen a single time. The rearrangement links TRBV6-2 or TRBV6-3 to TRBJ2-1, with 10 bases fitting TRBD2. This CDR3 is 16 amino acids long. V gave up 7 bases and J gave up 7 bases; unmatched junction bases: 13. CDR1 MNHEY and CDR2 SVGEGT come from the germline V gene. The CDR3: CASTPGSSGSKNEQFF. The CDR3 nucleotides read TGTGCCAGCACCCCCGGATCTAGCGGGAGTAAAAATGAGCAGTTCTTC.

The chain recombines TRBV5-1 with TRBJ1-1; D uncertain. The V end was cut by 3 bases, the J end by 4 bases, with 16 bases between. CDR3 length equals 15 residues. CDR1 is SGHRS and CDR2 is YFSETQ in the germline V gene. CDR3 bases: TGCGCCAGCAGCTCGACGCGGGGTGCAAGCACTGAAGCTTTCTTT. Translating it yields CASSSTRGASTEAFF. The full variable domain, rest sourced from reference TRBV5-1 and TRBJ1-1, is KAGVTQTPRYLIKTRGQQVTLSCSPISGHRSVSWYQQTPGQGLQFLFEYFSETQRNKGNFPGRFSGRQFSNSRSEMNVSTLELGDSALYLCASSSTRGASTEAFFGQGTRLTVV.

V gene TRBV10-3 combines with J gene TRBJ2-1; TRBD2 aligns across 9 bases. V shed 0 bases and J 10 bases; nucleotides not matched to a gene: 7. Looked up from germline, CDR1 is ENHRY and CDR2 is SYGVKD. The length of the CDR3 is 15 residues. The CDR3 sequence: CAISESSGSPGEQFF. In DNA form, the CDR3 reads TGTGCCATCAGTGAGTCTAGCGGGAGCCCCGGGGAGCAGTTCTTC.